Listed below are T cell receptor beta chains from one sample, sequenced in a study of T cell changes during pregnancy in multiple sclerosis. The method was immunoSEQ multiplex PCR; TCRdb's version includes in-frame clones alone and lacks a portion of them. The sample records approximately 130,000 clones, 93% being singletons. The sequencing here drew on peripheral blood, taken before pregnancy. The receptors shown here come from a female donor with multiple sclerosis, enrolled in a pregnancy study. CDR3s include the opening cysteine and the closing phenylalanine or tryptophan. The D gene is left open where the match is weak. Clone size appears in some rows only: once, few, many, or a class for an expanded clone.

V gene,D gene,clone size,J gene,CDR3 DNA,CDR3 protein
TRBV30,.,.,TRBJ1-3,TGTGCCTGGAGTCGTCAGGGTTCTGGAAACACCATATATTTT,CAWSRQGSGNTIYF
TRBV19,.,.,TRBJ2-3,TGTGCCAGTAGTATTGGCGGGGCACGTAGCACAGATACGCAGTATTTT,CASSIGGARSTDTQYF
TRBV10-2,TRBD1,few,TRBJ1-6,TGTGCCATCAGGGGGACAGGGAGCTCCTATAATTCACCCCTCCACTTT,CAIRGTGSSYNSPLHF
TRBV19,.,.,TRBJ1-5,TGTGCCAGTAGGGGCCAAATAGTAGAAAGCAATCAGCCCCAGCATTTT,CASRGQIVESNQPQHF
TRBV19,.,.,TRBJ2-2,TGTGCCAGTAGTATGATGGGACAAAGCGCCGGGGAGCTGTTTTTT,CASSMMGQSAGELFF
TRBV4-1,TRBD2,once,TRBJ2-3,TGCGCCAGCAGCCAACGACTAGCGGAATTCACAGATACGCAGTATTTT,CASSQRLAEFTDTQYF
TRBV19,.,.,TRBJ1-1,TGTGCCAGTAGTATCGGCAGGGCTAACACTGAAGCTTTCTTT,CASSIGRANTEAFF
TRBV28,TRBD2,.,TRBJ2-3,TGTGCCAGCAGTTTTGGCGGGGGAACCACAGATACGCAGTATTTT,CASSFGGGTTDTQYF
TRBV6-4,TRBD2,.,TRBJ2-1,TGTGCCAGCAGTGACTCACTAGCGGGGGGTGAGCAGTTCTTC,CASSDSLAGGEQFF
TRBV15,TRBD2,few,TRBJ2-1,TGTGCCACCAGCACCACCGGGACTAGCGGGGGGGCCAGCCTTGAGCAGTTCTTC,CATSTTGTSGGASLEQFF
TRBV9,.,.,TRBJ2-2,TGTGCCAGCAGCGTAGAGGGGGGGCTGGGCGGGGAGCTGTTTTTT,CASSVEGGLGGELFF
TRBV5-5,TRBD1,.,TRBJ1-5,TGTGCCAGCAGCCCTCGCGGTTCGACAGGGCAAGAGACCCAGCATTTT,CASSPRGSTGQETQHF
TRBV6-1,.,.,TRBJ2-7,TGTGCCAGCAGTGAAGTCTACAGGGACTACGAGCAGTACTTC,CASSEVYRDYEQYF
TRBV14,.,.,TRBJ2-1,TGTGCCAGCAGCCGATATACCTTAGATAGAAATGAGCAGTTCTTC,CASSRYTLDRNEQFF
TRBV7-3,.,once,TRBJ2-2,TGTGCCAGCAGCCGCGACAGGAACACCGGGGAGCTGTTTTTT,CASSRDRNTGELFF
TRBV18,TRBD1,.,TRBJ2-7,TGTGCCAGCTCACTGGACAGGGGCGCCGAGCAGTACTTC,CASSLDRGAEQYF
TRBV29-1,TRBD1,.,TRBJ1-6,TGCAGCGTCAGCGGGACAGGGGTCAATTCACCCCTCCACTTT,CSVSGTGVNSPLHF
TRBV2,TRBD1,once,TRBJ1-1,TGTGCCAGCGGAGGGGACAGGCAAGAAGCTTTCTTT,CASGGDRQEAFF
TRBV7-7,.,once,TRBJ1-2,TGTGCCAGCAGCTTAAGCGGATTTAACTATGGCTACACCTTC,CASSLSGFNYGYTF
TRBV4-2,TRBD1,.,TRBJ1-5,TGTGCCAGCAGCCCGTCCTGGACAGGGACTTTAGGTCAGCCCCAGCATTTT,CASSPSWTGTLGQPQHF
TRBV6-6,TRBD2,.,TRBJ2-1,TGTGCCAGCAGTTCTAGCGGCCTCTCCTACAATGAGCAGTTCTTC,CASSSSGLSYNEQFF
TRBV11-2,.,.,TRBJ1-3,TGTGCCAGCAGCTTCAGCGGGGAAAACACCATATATTTT,CASSFSGENTIYF
TRBV5-1,.,once,TRBJ2-3,TGCGCCAGCAGCTTGGCGGGGTCCGACACAGATACGCAGTATTTT,CASSLAGSDTDTQYF
TRBV6-5,.,.,TRBJ2-6,TGTGCCAGCAGTTACACTCAGGCCGGGGCCAACGTCCTGACTTTC,CASSYTQAGANVLTF
TRBV25-1,.,.,TRBJ2-7,TGTGCCAGCACCGGGGGACCCTACGAGCAGTACTTC,CASTGGPYEQYF
TRBV4-1,TRBD1,.,TRBJ1-6,TGCGCCAGCAGCCGGGTCAGGGGGGTCTCCTATAATTCACCCCTCCACTTT,CASSRVRGVSYNSPLHF
TRBV6-6,.,.,TRBJ1-2,TGTGCCAGCAGTTACTCGGGCAGGGGATGGTATGGCTACACCTTC,CASSYSGRGWYGYTF
TRBV2,.,.,TRBJ2-3,TGTGCCAGCAGTGTTATACGGGAAGATACGCAGTATTTT,CASSVIREDTQYF
TRBV5-4,.,.,TRBJ1-2,TGTGCCAGCAGCTTCTATAGGGCAGGGCCATATGGCTACACCTTC,CASSFYRAGPYGYTF
TRBV27,TRBD1,once,TRBJ2-7,TGTGCCAGCAGTTCCCTTGGGCGGGACAGGGACTACGAGCAGTACTTC,CASSSLGRDRDYEQYF
TRBV28,.,.,TRBJ2-2,TGTGCCAGCAGTTTGCCCGATCTAACCCTCACCGGGGAGCTGTTTTTT,CASSLPDLTLTGELFF
TRBV12-5,.,.,TRBJ2-3,TGTGCTAGTGGTTTGGGACCGGGAGCTTTAGATACGCAGTATTTT,CASGLGPGALDTQYF
TRBV28,.,.,TRBJ1-5,TGTGCCAGCAGTTTCCTCAATCAGCCCCAGCATTTT,CASSFLNQPQHF
TRBV28,TRBD1,.,TRBJ2-1,TGTGCCAGCAGTTCCAAGACAGGGGCGAACTACAATGAGCAGTTCTTC,CASSSKTGANYNEQFF
TRBV5-1,TRBD2,.,TRBJ2-1,TGCGCCAGCAGCCCCACTAGCGGGAGGGTCCATGAGCAGTTCTTC,CASSPTSGRVHEQFF
TRBV18,.,.,TRBJ2-3,TGTGCCAGCTCACCAGAGATAAGAACAGATACGCAGTATTTT,CASSPEIRTDTQYF
TRBV5-1,TRBD1,.,TRBJ1-1,TGCGCCAGCAGCCGGACAGGTTTGAACACTGAAGCTTTCTTT,CASSRTGLNTEAFF